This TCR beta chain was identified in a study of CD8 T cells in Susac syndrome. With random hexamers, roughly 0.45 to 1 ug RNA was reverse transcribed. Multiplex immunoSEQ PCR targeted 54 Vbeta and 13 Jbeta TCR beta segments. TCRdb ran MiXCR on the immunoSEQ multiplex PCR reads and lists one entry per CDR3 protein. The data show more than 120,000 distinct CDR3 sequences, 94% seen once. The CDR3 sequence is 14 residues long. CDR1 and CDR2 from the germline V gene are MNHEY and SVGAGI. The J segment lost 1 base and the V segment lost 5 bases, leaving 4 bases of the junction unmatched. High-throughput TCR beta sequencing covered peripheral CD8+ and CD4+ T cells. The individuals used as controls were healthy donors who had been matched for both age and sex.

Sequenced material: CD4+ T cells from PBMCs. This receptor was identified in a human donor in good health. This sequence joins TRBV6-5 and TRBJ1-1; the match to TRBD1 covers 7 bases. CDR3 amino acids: CASSNRGTNTEAFF. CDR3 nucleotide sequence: TGTGCCAGCAGTAACAGGGGAACGAACACTGAAGCTTTCTTT.